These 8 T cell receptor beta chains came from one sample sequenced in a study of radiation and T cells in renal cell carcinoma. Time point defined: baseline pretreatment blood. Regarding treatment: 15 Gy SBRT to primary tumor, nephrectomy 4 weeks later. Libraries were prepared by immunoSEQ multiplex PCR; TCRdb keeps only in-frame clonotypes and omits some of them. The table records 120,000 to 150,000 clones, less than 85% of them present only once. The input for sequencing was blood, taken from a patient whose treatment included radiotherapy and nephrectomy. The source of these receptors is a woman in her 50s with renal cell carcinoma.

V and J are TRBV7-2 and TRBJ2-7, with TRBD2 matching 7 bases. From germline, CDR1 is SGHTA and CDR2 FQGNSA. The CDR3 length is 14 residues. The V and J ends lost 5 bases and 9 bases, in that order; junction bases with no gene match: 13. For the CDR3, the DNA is TGTGCCAGCAGCCCCCTGGGTTCTGCGGGGGTGCAGTACTTC. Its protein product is CASSPLGSAGVQYF. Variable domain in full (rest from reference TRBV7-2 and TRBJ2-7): GAGVSQSPSNKVTEKGKDVELRCDPISGHTALYWYRQSLGQGLEFLIYFQGNSAPDKSGLPSDRFSAERTGGSVSTLTIQRTQQEDSAVYLCASSPLGSAGVQYFGPGTRLTVT.

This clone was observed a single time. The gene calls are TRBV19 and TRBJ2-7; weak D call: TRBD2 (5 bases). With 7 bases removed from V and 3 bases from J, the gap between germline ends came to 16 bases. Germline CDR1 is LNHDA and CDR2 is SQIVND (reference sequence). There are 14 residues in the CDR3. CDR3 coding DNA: TGTGCCAGTAAGAACACCTATCGGGACTACGAGCAGTACTTC. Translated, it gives CASKNTYRDYEQYF.

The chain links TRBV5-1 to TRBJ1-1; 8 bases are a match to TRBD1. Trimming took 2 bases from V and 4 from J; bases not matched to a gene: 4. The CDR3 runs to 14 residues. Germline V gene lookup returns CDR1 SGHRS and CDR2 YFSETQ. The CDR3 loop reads CASSFTGGSTEAFF. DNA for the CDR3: TGCGCCAGCAGCTTTACAGGGGGTTCCACTGAAGCTTTCTTT.

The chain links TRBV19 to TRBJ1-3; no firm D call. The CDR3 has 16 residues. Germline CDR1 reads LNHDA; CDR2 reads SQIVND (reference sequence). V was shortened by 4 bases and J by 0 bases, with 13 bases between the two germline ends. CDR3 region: CASSRGGLTSGNTIYF. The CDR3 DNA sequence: TGTGCCAGTAGTAGGGGAGGACTGACCTCTGGAAACACCATATATTTT.

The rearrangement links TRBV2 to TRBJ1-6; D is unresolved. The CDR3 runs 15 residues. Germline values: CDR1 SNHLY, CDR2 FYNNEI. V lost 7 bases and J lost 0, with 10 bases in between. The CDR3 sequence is CASMQTSSYNSPLHF. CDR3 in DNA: TGTGCCAGCATGCAGACGAGCTCCTATAATTCACCCCTCCACTTT.

The DNA for the CDR3 is TGTGCCAGCAGTTCCTCGCCGATTAACTATGGCTACACCTTC. It yields the protein CASSSSPINYGYTF. V is TRBV28 and J is TRBJ1-2, with D uncertain. Germline CDR1 and CDR2: MDHEN and SYDVKM. V gave up 4 bases and J gave up 1 base, with 10 bases separating them. CDR3 size: 14 residues.

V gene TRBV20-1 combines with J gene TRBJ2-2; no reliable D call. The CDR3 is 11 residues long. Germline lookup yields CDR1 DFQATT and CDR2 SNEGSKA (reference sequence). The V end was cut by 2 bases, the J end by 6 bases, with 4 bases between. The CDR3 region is CSARPAGELFF. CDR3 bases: TGCAGTGCTAGACCTGCCGGGGAGCTGTTTTTT.

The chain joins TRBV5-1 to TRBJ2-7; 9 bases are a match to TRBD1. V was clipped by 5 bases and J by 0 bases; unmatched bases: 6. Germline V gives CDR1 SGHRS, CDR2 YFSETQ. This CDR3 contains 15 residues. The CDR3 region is CASRRGTGSSYEQYF. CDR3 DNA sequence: TGCGCCAGCAGACGGGGGACAGGGAGCTCCTACGAGCAGTACTTC.